One sample yielded the 14 T cell receptor beta chains listed below, sequenced in a study of blood T cell repertoires in COVID-19. Clones were read by immunoSEQ multiplex PCR, and TCRdb kept only the in-frame ones, dropping some. The table lists 150,000 or so clones, 85% of them singletons. Sequenced material: peripheral blood. The receptor source for this set is a woman between 40 and 55 years old with active or convalescent COVID-19.

The chain recombines TRBV6-5 with TRBJ2-5, with 13 bases lining up with TRBD2. Looked up from germline, CDR1 is MNHEY and CDR2 is SVGAGI. J lost 0 bases, V lost 8 bases, and 0 bases had no gene match. The CDR3 totals 14 residues. Here the CDR3 DNA reads TGTGCCAGCGGGACTAGCGGGGACCAAGAGACCCAGTACTTC. Translating it yields CASGTSGDQETQYF.

The chain employs TRBV28 and TRBJ1-5, with D maybe TRBD1 (6 bases). The CDR3 contains 15 residues. Trimming pared 6 bases from V and 0 bases from J, leaving 12 bases between. CDR1 and CDR2 (germline): MDHEN, SYDVKM. DNA of the CDR3: TGTGCCAGCAGAAAAGGGGGAAATAGCAATCAGCCCCAGCATTTT. This sequence encodes CASRKGGNSNQPQHF. Based on the CDR3 plus reference TRBV28 and TRBJ1-5, the full variable domain is DVKVTQSSRYLVKRTGEKVFLECVQDMDHENMFWYRQDPGLGLRLIYFSYDVKMKEKGDIPEGYSVSREKKERFSLILESASTNQTSMYLCASRKGGNSNQPQHFGDGTRLSIL.

The gene calls are TRBV28 and TRBJ1-5; 8 nucleotides line up with TRBD1. Germline loops: CDR1 MDHEN, CDR2 SYDVKM. V trimming: 3 bases; J trimming: 6 bases; junction bases outside the gene matches: 10. This CDR3 spans 16 amino acids. CDR3 nucleotides: TGTGCCAGCAGTTTCTCGGGACAGGCCGCCGGTCAGCCCCAGCATTTT. Its translation: CASSFSGQAAGQPQHF.

This sequence joins TRBV19 and TRBJ1-2; tentatively, D is TRBD1 (6 bases). The CDR3 is 12 residues long. Trimming stripped 6 bases from V and 8 bases from J, with 13 bases between. Germline V lookup: CDR1 LNHDA, CDR2 SQIVND (reference sequence). CDR3 coding DNA: TGTGCCAGTAGGGTTACAGGGTACGGCTACACCTTC. Protein sequence: CASRVTGYGYTF.

V usage is TRBV28 and J usage is TRBJ1-1; D is unclear. Trimming took off 6 bases at V and 4 bases at J, with 15 bases between the two ends. Germline CDR1 and CDR2: MDHEN and SYDVKM. The CDR3 sequence is 14 residues long. As DNA, the CDR3 is TGTGCCAGCAGCCGTATGGTTGGTAGCACTGAAGCTTTCTTT. Its protein product is CASSRMVGSTEAFF.

Only one count was recorded for this clone. The rearrangement joins TRBV18 to TRBJ1-1, with unresolved D. Germline V gene data show CDR1 as KGHSH and CDR2 as LQKENI. Trimming took 0 bases from V and 8 from J, leaving 13 bases between them. The CDR3 covers 14 residues. The CDR3 bases are TGTGCCAGCTCACCACCATCTCTAGCGGGGGAAGCTTTCTTT. Its protein product is CASSPPSLAGEAFF.

The chain's CDR3 is CASSPLPGGLETQYF. In nucleotides, the CDR3 is TGTGCCAGCTCCCCTCTTCCGGGGGGGCTTGAGACCCAGTACTTC. The V gene is TRBV18, the J gene TRBJ2-5, with 8 bases fitting TRBD2. CDR3 length equals 15 residues. Germline CDR1 reads KGHSH; CDR2 reads LQKENI. V trimming: 6 bases; J trimming: 5 bases; junction bases outside the gene matches: 11.

The chain is built from TRBV7-2 and TRBJ1-5; 8 bases line up with TRBD1. The CDR3 extends over 14 amino acids. The germline gives CDR1 SGHTA, CDR2 FQGNSA. V was pared by 3 bases and J by 7 bases, with 5 bases of the junction left unmatched. The CDR3 DNA is TGTGCCAGCAGCTTCTTACAGGGGGGCCAGCCCCAGCATTTT. This translates into CASSFLQGGQPQHF.

This clone came up a few times. The chain employs TRBV3-1 (or the pseudogene TRBV3-2) and TRBJ2-6; the D is unclear. Germline assignment: CDR1 LGHDT and CDR2 YNNKEL (reference sequence). V lost 1 base and J 4 bases, leaving 11 bases between the germline ends. This CDR3 is built from 16 residues. In DNA form, the CDR3 reads TGTGCCAGCAGCCAAGGTTTCTCCGTGGGGGCCAACGTCCTGACTTTC. Amino acids: CASSQGFSVGANVLTF.

The gene calls are TRBV28 and TRBJ2-7, with TRBD1 identical over 9 bases. The CDR3 contains 13 residues. CDR1 and CDR2 from the germline V gene are MDHEN and SYDVKM. V lost 5 bases and J lost 6; bases outside the gene matches: 5. The CDR3, as DNA: TGTGCCAGCAGTCTACAGGGGGCGGTCGAGCAGTACTTC. Encoded protein: CASSLQGAVEQYF.

The chain couples TRBV5-8 to TRBJ1-4, with TRBD1 identical over 7 bases. The CDR3 has 15 residues. V lost 0 bases to trimming and J lost 7 bases; unmatched junction nucleotides: 6. The V gene's germline CDR1 is SGHTS and CDR2 YDEGEE. The chain's CDR3 is CASSLGQGIGEKLFF. In DNA form, the CDR3 reads TGTGCCAGCAGCTTGGGACAGGGAATCGGTGAAAAACTGTTTTTT. Full variable domain (outside the CDR3, taken from reference TRBV5-8 and TRBJ1-4): EAGVTQSPTHLIKTRGQQATLRCSPISGHTSVYWYQQALGLGLQFLLWYDEGEERNRGNFPPRFSGRQFPNYSSELNVNALELEDSALYLCASSLGQGIGEKLFFGSGTQLSVL.

CDR3 loop: CASSLGGRDTEAFF. As DNA, the CDR3 is TGTGCCAGCAGCCTGGGAGGCCGGGACACTGAAGCTTTCTTT. The rearrangement joins TRBV7-9 to TRBJ1-1; D ambiguous. Germline CDR1 SEHNR, CDR2 FQNEAQ (reference sequence). The CDR3 has 14 amino acids. With 5 bases removed from V and 3 bases from J, the gap between germline ends came to 13 bases.

The chain has TRBV28 and TRBJ1-5; D remains unclear. The V gene lost 4 bases and the J gene lost 7 bases, with 23 bases spanning the gap. Germline loops: CDR1 MDHEN, CDR2 SYDVKM. This CDR3 has 17 residues. CDR3 sequence reads: CASSSQSRLPPGQPQHF. CDR3 sequence (DNA): TGTGCCAGCAGTTCGCAATCCCGACTCCCCCCTGGGCAGCCCCAGCATTTT.

The rearrangement uses TRBV6-5 and TRBJ2-5, with TRBD2 matching over 7 bases. CDR3 length: 15 amino acids. Germline trimming cut 0 bases from V and 1 base from J; bases unmatched to any gene: 2. The germline gives CDR1 MNHEY, CDR2 SVGAGI. CDR3 coding DNA: TGTGCCAGCAGTTACTCGTGGGGGGGCCAAGAGACCCAGTACTTC. Translated, it gives CASSYSWGGQETQYF.